These 23 T cell receptor beta chains were sequenced from one sample in a study of blood T cell repertoires in COVID-19. Using immunoSEQ multiplex PCR, the repertoire was profiled, and TCRdb retains in-frame clones only, with some absent. The table includes more than 10,000 clones, around 91% detected once. Sequenced material: peripheral blood. The receptors were sampled from a human donor in a cohort sampled during active COVID-19.

The gene calls are TRBV7-9 and TRBJ2-5; weak D call: TRBD1 (5 bases). Germline lookup yields CDR1 SEHNR and CDR2 FQNEAQ (reference sequence). There are 15 residues in the CDR3. Trimming stripped 2 bases from V and 0 bases from J, with 10 bases between. CDR3 nucleotides: TGTGCCAGCAGCTTAAGGGGCCAGTACCAAGAGACCCAGTACTTC. Its protein is CASSLRGQYQETQYF.

This clone was counted once. CDR3 coding DNA: TGTGCCAGCAGCTTAGTGCCTAGCGGGCCGGAGACCCAGTACTTC. Translated, it gives CASSLVPSGPETQYF. The rearrangement joins TRBV7-3 to TRBJ2-5, with TRBD2 matching 8 bases. Germline trimming cut 2 bases from V and 5 bases from J; bases unmatched to any gene: 7. Germline V gives CDR1 SGHTA, CDR2 FQGTGA. The CDR3 totals 15 residues.

The table lists this clone with a count of one. V gene TRBV2 combines with J gene TRBJ1-2; D might be TRBD1 (6 bases). Germline V CDR1 and CDR2: SNHLY, FYNNEI. The V and J ends lost 9 bases and 0 bases respectively, with 11 bases between them. The CDR3 sequence is 13 residues long. CDR3 sequence (DNA): TGTGCCAGTCACAGGGTTTCTAACTATGGCTACACCTTC. Its translation: CASHRVSNYGYTF.

The chain has TRBV5-1 and TRBJ2-7, with 7 bases matching TRBD1. This CDR3 has 13 residues. Unmatched junction bases numbered 4, after V lost 5 bases and J lost 2 bases. Germline lookup yields CDR1 SGHRS and CDR2 YFSETQ. The CDR3 DNA reads TGCGCCAGCAGTCTTGACAGGGCCTACGAGCAGTACTTC. It translates to CASSLDRAYEQYF.

V is TRBV6-2 or TRBV6-3 and J is TRBJ1-2; D remains unclear. CDR3 size: 13 residues. Germline assignment: CDR1 MNHEY and CDR2 SVGEGT. Trimming removed 0 bases at V and 4 bases at J, with 6 bases between. The CDR3 is CASSYSGGYGYTF. The CDR3 DNA sequence: TGTGCCAGCAGTTACTCGGGAGGCTATGGCTACACCTTC.

The chain links TRBV18 to TRBJ2-7; D perhaps matches TRBD2 (6 bases). This CDR3 has 14 amino acids. Germline CDR1 is KGHSH and CDR2 is LQKENI. Trimming removed 3 bases from V and 0 bases from J, with 9 bases in between. CDR3 sequence: CASSPGLLSYEQYF. As DNA, the CDR3 is TGTGCCAGCTCACCGGGACTCCTCTCCTACGAGCAGTACTTC.

This chain joins TRBV7-9 and TRBJ1-2, with D perhaps matching TRBD1 (5 bases). The CDR3 totals 16 residues. V lost 5 bases and J 0 bases, leaving 16 bases between the germline ends. The germline CDR1 and CDR2 sequences are SEHNR and FQNEAQ (reference sequence). CDR3 protein: CASSPPTGVSNYGYTF. In DNA form, the CDR3 reads TGTGCCAGCAGCCCCCCTACAGGTGTCTCTAACTATGGCTACACCTTC.

J is TRBJ1-2 and V is TRBV29-1; D perhaps matches TRBD1 (5 bases). V was shortened by 3 bases and J by 8 bases, with 22 bases between the two germline ends. The CDR3 is made up of 15 amino acids. In germline, CDR1 is SQVTM, CDR2 ANQGSEA. Here the CDR3 reads CSVDPQGGQNGGYTF. CDR3 nucleotides: TGCAGCGTTGACCCTCAGGGAGGGCAGAACGGGGGCTACACCTTC.

This sequence joins TRBV10-3 and TRBJ1-1; TRBD1 matches at 10 bases. Per germline, CDR1 ENHRY and CDR2 SYGVKD. V was pared by 7 bases and J by 4 bases, with 12 bases of the junction left unmatched. CDR3 size: 16 residues. The CDR3 here is CAITQTGGAVVTEAFF. For the CDR3, the DNA is TGTGCCATCACTCAGACAGGGGGCGCGGTAGTCACTGAAGCTTTCTTT.

V gene TRBV2 combines with J gene TRBJ1-6; D may be TRBD1 (5 bases). Per the germline V gene, CDR1 is SNHLY and CDR2 is FYNNEI. CDR3 length: 12 amino acids. V was cut by 4 bases and J by 8 bases, with 6 bases left in between. The CDR3 reads CASSAGDSPLHF. DNA for the CDR3: TGTGCCAGCAGTGCGGGGGATTCACCCCTCCACTTT.

This clone has only a few counts. The genes are TRBV24-1 and TRBJ1-2, with no clear D. Deletions cut 4 bases from V and 2 bases from J, with 10 bases between. This CDR3 has 14 residues. Germline assignment: CDR1 KGHDR and CDR2 SFDVKD. This chain's CDR3 is CATSDHSLNYGYTF. CDR3 DNA sequence: TGTGCCACCAGTGACCACAGCCTGAACTATGGCTACACCTTC.

This clone has just a few counts. The rearrangement joins TRBV2 to TRBJ2-7, with TRBD2 matching over 7 bases. V shed 3 bases and J 0 bases; nucleotides not matched to a gene: 2. CDR1 and CDR2 (germline): SNHLY, FYNNEI. CDR3 length equals 14 residues. CDR3 loop: CASSDWTSSYEQYF. As DNA, the CDR3 is TGTGCCAGCAGTGACTGGACTAGCTCCTACGAGCAGTACTTC.

The rearrangement links TRBV11-3 to TRBJ1-3, with 7 bases lining up with TRBD1. The V segment lost 5 bases and the J segment 4 bases; nucleotides outside the gene matches: 5. CDR3 length: 14 residues. Germline lookup yields CDR1 SGHNT and CDR2 YENEEA. CDR3 protein: CASSLDREGNTIYF. CDR3 DNA sequence: TGTGCCAGCAGCCTCGACAGGGAAGGAAACACCATATATTTT.

This clone showed up just a few times. V and J are TRBV4-2 and TRBJ1-2; 9 nucleotides agree with TRBD1. V shed 1 base and J 8 bases; nucleotides not matched to a gene: 5. The CDR3 covers 14 residues. Germline-derived CDR1 and CDR2 are LGHNA and YNFKEQ. The DNA for the CDR3 is TGTGCCAGCAGCCAAGCCGGGACAGGGCAAGGCTACACCTTC. Its translation: CASSQAGTGQGYTF.

J is TRBJ2-7 and V is TRBV4-3; D gene ambiguous. Germline V gene sequence: CDR1 LGHNA, CDR2 YSLEER. The V and J ends lost 0 bases and 3 bases respectively, with 9 bases between them. This CDR3 has 14 amino acids. The CDR3: CASSQDGSGYEQYF. In nucleotides, the CDR3 is TGCGCCAGCAGCCAAGACGGCTCAGGCTACGAGCAGTACTTC.

This chain connects TRBV4-3 to TRBJ2-3; 9 bases align to TRBD2. Trimming at V came to 1 base and at J to 4 bases, leaving 3 bases not matched to a gene. The CDR3 extends over 15 amino acids. Per the germline V gene, CDR1 is LGHNA and CDR2 is YSLEER. The CDR3 sequence is CASSQGLADSDTQYF. The CDR3 coding sequence is TGCGCCAGCAGCCAAGGACTAGCGGACTCAGATACGCAGTATTTT.

This clone was counted between two and nine times. CDR3: CASSSGFGNTIYF. CDR3 coding DNA: TGTGCCAGCAGCTCAGGGTTCGGAAACACCATATATTTT. The chain carries TRBV7-9 and TRBJ1-3, with D possibly being TRBD1 (5 bases). The germline gives CDR1 SEHNR, CDR2 FQNEAQ (reference sequence). The CDR3 runs 13 residues. Trimming took 4 bases from V and 4 from J, leaving 8 bases between them.

The V and J genes are TRBV7-8 and TRBJ2-7, with 7 bases aligning to TRBD1. V lost 3 bases to trimming and J lost 5 bases; unmatched junction nucleotides: 7. Germline V gives CDR1 SGHVS, CDR2 FQNEAQ. The CDR3 is 14 residues long. The CDR3 loop reads CASSFITGADEQYF. The DNA of the CDR3 is TGTGCCAGCAGCTTCATTACAGGGGCGGACGAGCAGTACTTC.

Note on this clone: Germline is not matched at one junction end, which may reflect a read error. The chain couples TRBV7-7 to TRBJ2-3, with 7 bases fitting TRBD1. CDR3 length: 15 residues. Germline loops: CDR1 SSHAT, CDR2 FNYEAQ (reference sequence). The CDR3 here is CASSPRTGSTDTQYF. The DNA for the CDR3 is TGTGCTAGCAGCCCCCGGACAGGAAGCACAGATACGCAGTATTTT.

The CDR3 nucleotides are TGTGCCAGCAGCTTAGGCTTGGCAGGGTCAGAGACCCAGTACTTC. Translation gives CASSLGLAGSETQYF. V is TRBV7-9 and J is TRBJ2-5, with TRBD1 as a possible D gene (5 bases). This CDR3 contains 15 residues. Germline loops: CDR1 SEHNR, CDR2 FQNEAQ (reference sequence). V lost 1 base to trimming and J lost 4 bases, with 13 bases between them.

This chain joins TRBV11-2 and TRBJ2-3, with 7 bases that match TRBD1. CDR3 length: 15 amino acids. Germline V lookup: CDR1 SGHAT, CDR2 FQNNGV. Trimming took 5 bases from V and 3 from J; bases not matched to a gene: 8. The CDR3 bases are TGTGCCAGCAGCCCACAGACAGGGTGGACAGATACGCAGTATTTT. Residues: CASSPQTGWTDTQYF.

The chain uses TRBV6-2 or TRBV6-3 and TRBJ2-7; 7 bases agree with TRBD2. Germline CDR1 reads MNHEY; CDR2 reads SVGEGT. The J segment lost 7 bases and the V segment lost 6 bases, leaving 9 bases of the junction unmatched. The CDR3 has 13 residues. The CDR3 loop is CASSGTRAGEQYF. CDR3 DNA: TGTGCCAGCAGCGGGACTCGAGCGGGGGAGCAGTACTTC.

This clone has just a few counts. The chain combines TRBV5-1 with TRBJ2-2; 8 bases are shared with TRBD1. The CDR3 is 15 amino acids. J gave up 5 bases and V 4 bases, and 7 bases lay outside the gene matches. The germline CDR1 and CDR2 sequences are SGHRS and YFSETQ. The CDR3 DNA reads TGCGCCAGCAGCGTCCGACAGGGGAGTACCGGGGAGCTGTTTTTT. This sequence encodes CASSVRQGSTGELFF.